This T cell receptor beta chain was observed in a study of response to subunit inactivated influenza vaccine. Deletions cut 3 bases from V and 2 bases from J, with 9 bases between. CDR3 length: 13 residues. CDR1 and CDR2 from the germline V gene are SGHDT and YYEEEE. Overall study findings and caveats: The authors offered the suggestion that each seasonal influenza vaccination recruits few new T cells.

TCRdb used MiXCR to reprocess the RT-PCR reads, holding one entry per CDR3 protein. The sample lists around 750,000 distinct CDR3 sequences; 21% were seen once. At least ten counts were recorded for this clonotype. Its antigen is not known. The sequencing here drew on PBMCs from blood, taken about 5 days after vaccination. V gene TRBV5-6 combines with J gene TRBJ2-7; D is unresolved. The receptor was derived from a man aged 50-59 years who received an inactivated influenza vaccine. The CDR3 here is CASSSRKTYEQYF. Written as DNA, the CDR3 is TGTGCCAGCAGCTCCAGGAAAACCTACGAGCAGTACTTC.